Described below is a single T cell receptor beta chain sequence and its context. The data belong to a study of blood T cell repertoires in COVID-19. Trimming cost V 1 base and J 2 bases, with 8 bases left between them. This CDR3 contains 13 residues. Germline CDR1 GTSNPN, CDR2 SVGIG (reference sequence). Authors' processing steps: Quantification of nucleated cells was approximated via reference gene primer amplification. The table came from immunoSEQ multiplex PCR; TCRdb's copy has only in-frame clones and leaves some out. V, J and clone size derive from that table, while D and trimming were established from the DNA sequence. This sample has under 350,000 clones, with around 86% found just once.

This TCR was recovered from a man aged 50-60 years with acute or convalescent COVID-19. The chain couples TRBV30 to TRBJ1-1; D not resolved. The sample was peripheral blood. The CDR3 protein is CAWSENLNTEAFF. The CDR3 nucleotides read TGTGCCTGGAGTGAAAACCTAAACACTGAAGCTTTCTTT.